This TCR beta chain was documented in a study of T cells in Graves' hyperthyroidism and ophthalmopathy. Germline lookup yields CDR1 SGDLS and CDR2 YYNGEE. The junction had 2 bases not matched to a gene; V was cut back by 2 bases and J by 1 base. This CDR3 contains 14 residues. TCR beta CDR3 regions were amplified from RNA transcripts. The HTBI primer set was used in a first-round RT-PCR of the TCR CDR3. TCRdb reanalysed the multiplex PCR reads using MiXCR and keeps one entry per CDR3 protein. Of about 210,000 distinct CDR3 sequences listed, 18% are singletons. It was uncontrolled infection, other autoimmune disease, pregnancy or lactation that excluded patients.

V is TRBV9 and J is TRBJ1-1, with 7 positions matching TRBD1. What was sequenced was blood. This TCR came from a man in his forties with Graves' hyperthyroidism. For the CDR3, the DNA is TGTGCCAGCAGCGTGGACAGGCAGAACACTGAAGCTTTCTTT. Protein sequence: CASSVDRQNTEAFF.